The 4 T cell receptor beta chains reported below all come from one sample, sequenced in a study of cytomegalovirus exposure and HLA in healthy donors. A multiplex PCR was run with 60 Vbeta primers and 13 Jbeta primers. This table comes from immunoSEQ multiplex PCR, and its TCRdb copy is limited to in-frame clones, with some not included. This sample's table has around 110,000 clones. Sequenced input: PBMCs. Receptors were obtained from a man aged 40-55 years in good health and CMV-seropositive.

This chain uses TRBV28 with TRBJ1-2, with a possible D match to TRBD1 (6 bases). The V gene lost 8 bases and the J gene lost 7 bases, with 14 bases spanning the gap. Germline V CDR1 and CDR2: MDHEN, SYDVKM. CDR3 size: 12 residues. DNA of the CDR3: TGTGCCAGCGGGCGGGGGCGTAGTGGCTACACCTTC. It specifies CASGRGRSGYTF.

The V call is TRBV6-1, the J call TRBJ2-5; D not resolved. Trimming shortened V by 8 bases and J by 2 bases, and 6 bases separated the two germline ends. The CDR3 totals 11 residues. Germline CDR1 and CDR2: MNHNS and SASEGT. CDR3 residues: CASGQQETQYF. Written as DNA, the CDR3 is TGTGCCAGCGGGCAGCAAGAGACCCAGTACTTC.

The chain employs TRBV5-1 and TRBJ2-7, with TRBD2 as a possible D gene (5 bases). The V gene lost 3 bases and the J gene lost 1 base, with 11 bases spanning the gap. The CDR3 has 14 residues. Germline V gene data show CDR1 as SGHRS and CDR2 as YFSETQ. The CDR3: CASSSNQRSYEQYF. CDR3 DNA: TGCGCCAGCAGCTCTAATCAGCGGTCCTACGAGCAGTACTTC. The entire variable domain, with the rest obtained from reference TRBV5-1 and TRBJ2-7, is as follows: KAGVTQTPRYLIKTRGQQVTLSCSPISGHRSVSWYQQTPGQGLQFLFEYFSETQRNKGNFPGRFSGRQFSNSRSEMNVSTLELGDSALYLCASSSNQRSYEQYFGPGTRLTVT.

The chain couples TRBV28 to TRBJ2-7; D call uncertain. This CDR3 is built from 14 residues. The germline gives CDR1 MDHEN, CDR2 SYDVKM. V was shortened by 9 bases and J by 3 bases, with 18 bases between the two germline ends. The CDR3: CASRTRFPGYEQYF. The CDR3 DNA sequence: TGTGCCAGTCGTACGAGGTTTCCCGGCTACGAGCAGTACTTC.